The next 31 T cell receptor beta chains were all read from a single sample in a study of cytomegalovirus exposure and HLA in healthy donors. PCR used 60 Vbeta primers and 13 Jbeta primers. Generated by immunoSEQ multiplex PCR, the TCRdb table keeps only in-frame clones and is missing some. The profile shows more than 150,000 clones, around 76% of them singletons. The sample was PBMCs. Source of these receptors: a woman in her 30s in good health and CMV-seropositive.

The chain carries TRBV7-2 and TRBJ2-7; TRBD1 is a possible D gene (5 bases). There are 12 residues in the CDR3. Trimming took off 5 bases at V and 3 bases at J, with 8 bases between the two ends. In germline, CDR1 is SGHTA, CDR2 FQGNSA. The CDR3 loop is CASSAQGYEQYF. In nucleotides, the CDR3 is TGTGCCAGCAGCGCCCAGGGCTACGAGCAGTACTTC.

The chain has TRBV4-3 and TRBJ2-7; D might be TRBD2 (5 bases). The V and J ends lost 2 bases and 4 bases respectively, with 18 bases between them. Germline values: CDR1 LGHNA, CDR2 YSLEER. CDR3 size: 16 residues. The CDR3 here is CASSQPPSGRPYEQYF. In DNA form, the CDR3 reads TGCGCCAGCAGCCAACCTCCGAGCGGCCGGCCTTACGAGCAGTACTTC.

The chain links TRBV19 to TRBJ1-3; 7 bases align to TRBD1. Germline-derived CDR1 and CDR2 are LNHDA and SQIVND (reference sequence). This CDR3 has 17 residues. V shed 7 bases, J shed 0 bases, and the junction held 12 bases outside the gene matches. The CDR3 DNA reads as TGTGCCAGTACTTACCGGGACAGAGGACCCTCTGGAAACACCATATATTTT. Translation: CASTYRDRGPSGNTIYF.

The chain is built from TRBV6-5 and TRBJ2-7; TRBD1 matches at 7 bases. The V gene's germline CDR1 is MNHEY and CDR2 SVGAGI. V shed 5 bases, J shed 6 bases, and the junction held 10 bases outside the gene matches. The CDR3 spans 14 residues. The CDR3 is CASSPRRGFSEQYF. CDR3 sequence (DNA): TGTGCCAGCAGTCCCCGCAGGGGGTTCTCCGAGCAGTACTTC.

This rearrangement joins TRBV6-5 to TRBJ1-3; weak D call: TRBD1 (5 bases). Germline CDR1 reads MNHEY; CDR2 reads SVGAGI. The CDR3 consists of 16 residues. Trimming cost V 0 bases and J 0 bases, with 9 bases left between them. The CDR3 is CASSYSRQPSGNTIYF. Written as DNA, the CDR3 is TGTGCCAGCAGTTACTCCCGACAGCCCTCTGGAAACACCATATATTTT.

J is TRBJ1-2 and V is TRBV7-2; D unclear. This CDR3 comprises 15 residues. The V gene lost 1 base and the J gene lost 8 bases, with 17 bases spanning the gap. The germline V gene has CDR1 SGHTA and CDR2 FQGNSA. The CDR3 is CASSLEVNPSRGYTF. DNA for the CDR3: TGTGCCAGCAGCTTAGAAGTCAACCCCAGCAGGGGCTACACCTTC.

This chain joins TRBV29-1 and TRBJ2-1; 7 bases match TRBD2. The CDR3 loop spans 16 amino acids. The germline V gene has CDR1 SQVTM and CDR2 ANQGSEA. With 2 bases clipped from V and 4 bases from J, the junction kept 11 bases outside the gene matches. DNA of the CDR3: TGCAGCGTTGAAAGAGGGAGGGGACTATCTTACAATGAGCAGTTCTTC. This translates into CSVERGRGLSYNEQFF.

The chain's CDR3 is CASRNLAGGPGTGELFF. The CDR3 bases are TGTGCCAGCAGGAATTTAGCGGGGGGGCCAGGCACCGGGGAGCTGTTTTTT. The J gene is TRBJ2-2, the V gene TRBV27, with 11 nucleotides matching TRBD2. CDR1 is MNHEY, CDR2 SMNVEV, per germline (reference sequence). The CDR3 runs 17 residues. Trimming cost V 6 bases and J 4 bases; bases outside gene matches: 10.

In DNA form, the CDR3 reads TGTGCCAGCAGAGGGACAGCCTACGAGCAGTACTTC. Its protein is CASRGTAYEQYF. The J gene is TRBJ2-7, the V gene TRBV2; 7 nucleotides match TRBD1. The trim removed 6 bases at V and 2 bases at J, leaving 1 base unmatched. The germline V gene has CDR1 SNHLY and CDR2 FYNNEI. The length of the CDR3 is 12 residues.

CDR3: CASSRESHTF. CDR3 coding DNA: TGCGCCAGCAGCCGCGAGAGTCACACCTTC. This sequence joins TRBV4-1 and TRBJ1-2, with D unresolved. The germline gives CDR1 MGHRA, CDR2 YSYEKL. V shed 4 bases and J shed 12 bases, with 9 bases lying between them. This CDR3 has 10 residues.

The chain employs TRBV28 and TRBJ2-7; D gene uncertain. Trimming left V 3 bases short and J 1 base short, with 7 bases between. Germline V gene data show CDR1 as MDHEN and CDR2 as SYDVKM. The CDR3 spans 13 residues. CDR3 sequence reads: CASSFVGSYEQYF. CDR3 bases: TGTGCCAGCAGTTTCGTCGGTTCCTACGAGCAGTACTTC.

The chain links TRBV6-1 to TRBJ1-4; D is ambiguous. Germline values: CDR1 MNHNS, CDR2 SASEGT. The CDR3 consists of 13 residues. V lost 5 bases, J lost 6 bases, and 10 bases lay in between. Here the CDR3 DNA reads TGTGCCAGCAGTCCTCTTCAGTATGAAAAACTGTTTTTT. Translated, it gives CASSPLQYEKLFF.

The CDR3, as DNA: TGTGCTAGTGGTTTGGTTCCGACAGGGGCATTTTCTGGAAACACCATATATTTT. Translation gives CASGLVPTGAFSGNTIYF. The chain couples TRBV12-5 to TRBJ1-3; 8 nucleotides align to TRBD1. V lost 0 bases, J lost 1 base, and 8 bases stayed unmatched. There are 18 residues in the CDR3. CDR1 and CDR2 (germline): LGHNT, FRNRAP.

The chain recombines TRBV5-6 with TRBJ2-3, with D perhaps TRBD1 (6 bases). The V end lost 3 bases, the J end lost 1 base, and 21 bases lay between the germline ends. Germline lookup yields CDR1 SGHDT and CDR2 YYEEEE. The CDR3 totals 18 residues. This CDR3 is CASSSLRGVQGRTDTQYF. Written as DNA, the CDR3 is TGTGCCAGCAGCTCCCTTAGGGGAGTACAGGGTCGCACAGATACGCAGTATTTT.

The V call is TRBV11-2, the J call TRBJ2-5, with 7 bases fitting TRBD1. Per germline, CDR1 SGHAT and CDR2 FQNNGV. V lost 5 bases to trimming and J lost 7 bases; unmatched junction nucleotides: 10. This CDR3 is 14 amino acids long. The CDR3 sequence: CASSPRTGRGTQYF. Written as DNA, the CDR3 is TGTGCCAGCAGCCCGCGGACAGGACGCGGGACCCAGTACTTC.

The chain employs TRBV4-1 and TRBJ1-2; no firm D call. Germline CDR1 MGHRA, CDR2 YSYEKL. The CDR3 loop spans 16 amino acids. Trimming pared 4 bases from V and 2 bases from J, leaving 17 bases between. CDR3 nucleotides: TGCGCCAGCAGCCGGCCGGCCGAGGGTAGGAACTATGGCTACACCTTC. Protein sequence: CASSRPAEGRNYGYTF.

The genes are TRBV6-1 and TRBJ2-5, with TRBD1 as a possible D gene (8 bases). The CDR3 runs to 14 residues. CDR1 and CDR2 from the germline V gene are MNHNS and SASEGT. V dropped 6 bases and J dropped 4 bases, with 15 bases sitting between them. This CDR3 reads CASSVDREGETQYF. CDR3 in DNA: TGTGCCAGCAGCGTGGACAGGGAGGGAGAGACCCAGTACTTC.

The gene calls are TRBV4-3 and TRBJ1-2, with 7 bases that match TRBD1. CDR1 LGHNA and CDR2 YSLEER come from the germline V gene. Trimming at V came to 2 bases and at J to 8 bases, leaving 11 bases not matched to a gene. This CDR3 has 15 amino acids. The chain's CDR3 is CASSQLGQPGGGYTF. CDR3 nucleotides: TGCGCCAGCAGCCAATTGGGACAGCCCGGGGGAGGCTACACCTTC.

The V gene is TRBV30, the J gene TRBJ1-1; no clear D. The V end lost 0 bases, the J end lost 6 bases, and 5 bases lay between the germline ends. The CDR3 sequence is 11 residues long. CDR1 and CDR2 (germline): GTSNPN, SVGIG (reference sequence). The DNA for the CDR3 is TGTGCCTGGAGTGTAGCCCCTGAAGCTTTCTTT. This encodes CAWSVAPEAFF. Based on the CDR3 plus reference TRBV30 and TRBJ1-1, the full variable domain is SQTIHQWPATLVQPVGSPLSLECTVEGTSNPNLYWYRQAAGRGLQLLFYSVGIGQISSEVPQNLSASRPQDRQFILSSKKLLLSDSGFYLCAWSVAPEAFFGQGTRLTVV.

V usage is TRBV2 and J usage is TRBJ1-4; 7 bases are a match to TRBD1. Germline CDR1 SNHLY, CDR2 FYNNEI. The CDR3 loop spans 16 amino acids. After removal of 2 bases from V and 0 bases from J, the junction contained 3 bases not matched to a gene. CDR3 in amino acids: CASSETGVATNEKLFF. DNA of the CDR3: TGTGCCAGCAGTGAAACAGGGGTCGCAACTAATGAAAAACTGTTTTTT.

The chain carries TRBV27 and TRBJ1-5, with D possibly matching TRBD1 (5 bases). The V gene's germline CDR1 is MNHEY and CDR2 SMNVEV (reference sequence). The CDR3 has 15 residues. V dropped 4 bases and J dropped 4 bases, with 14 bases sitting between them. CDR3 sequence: CASSSYSGQNQPQHF. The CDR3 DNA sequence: TGTGCCAGCAGTTCGTACTCAGGGCAGAATCAGCCCCAGCATTTT.

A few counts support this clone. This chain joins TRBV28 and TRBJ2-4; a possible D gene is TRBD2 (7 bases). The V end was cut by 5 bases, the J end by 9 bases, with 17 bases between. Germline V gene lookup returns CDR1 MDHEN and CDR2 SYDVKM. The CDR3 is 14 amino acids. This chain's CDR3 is CASSRGGSMAIQYF. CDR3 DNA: TGTGCCAGCAGTCGCGGGGGCTCAATGGCCATTCAGTACTTC.

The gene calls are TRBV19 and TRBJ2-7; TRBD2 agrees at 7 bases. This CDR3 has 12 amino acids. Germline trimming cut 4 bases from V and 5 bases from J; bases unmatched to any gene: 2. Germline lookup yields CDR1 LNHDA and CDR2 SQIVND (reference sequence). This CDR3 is CASSSRGDEQYF. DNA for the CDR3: TGTGCCAGTAGTAGTCGGGGGGACGAGCAGTACTTC.

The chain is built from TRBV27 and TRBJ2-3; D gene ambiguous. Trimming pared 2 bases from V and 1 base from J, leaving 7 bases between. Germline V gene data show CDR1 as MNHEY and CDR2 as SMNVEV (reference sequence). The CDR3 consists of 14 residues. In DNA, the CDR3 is TGTGCCAGCAGTTTAGAGAGAGGCACAGATACGCAGTATTTT. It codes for CASSLERGTDTQYF.

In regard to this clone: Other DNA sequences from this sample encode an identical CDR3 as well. The CDR3: CASSLAQGSAHEQYF. The CDR3 nucleotides read TGTGCCAGCAGCTTGGCGCAGGGGAGCGCCCACGAGCAGTACTTC. The chain couples TRBV7-6 to TRBJ2-7, with TRBD1 as a possible D gene (6 bases). Germline V CDR1 and CDR2: SGHVS, FNYEAQ. Trimming left V 3 bases short and J 5 bases short, with 17 bases between. The CDR3 covers 15 residues. Using reference TRBV7-6 and TRBJ2-7 for the parts outside the CDR3, the full variable domain is GAGVSQSPRYKVTKRGQDVALRCDPISGHVSLYWYRQALGQGPEFLTYFNYEAQQDKSGLPNDRFSAERPEGSISTLTIQRTEQRDSAMYRCASSLAQGSAHEQYFGPGTRLTVT.

CDR3 DNA sequence: TGTGCCAGCAGCCCCGCTGCAGGGGGCTATTCACCCCTCCACTTT. Its translation is CASSPAAGGYSPLHF. The V gene is TRBV7-2, the J gene TRBJ1-6, with 8 bases matching TRBD1. In germline, CDR1 is SGHTA, CDR2 FQGNSA. V was clipped by 5 bases and J by 8 bases; unmatched bases: 8. CDR3 length equals 15 residues.

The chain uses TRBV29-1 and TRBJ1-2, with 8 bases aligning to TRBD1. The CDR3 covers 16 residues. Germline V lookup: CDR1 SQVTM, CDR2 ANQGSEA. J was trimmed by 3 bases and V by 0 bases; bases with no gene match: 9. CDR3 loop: CSVEDSDRGPYYGYTF. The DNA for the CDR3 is TGCAGCGTTGAAGACAGTGACAGGGGTCCTTACTATGGCTACACCTTC.

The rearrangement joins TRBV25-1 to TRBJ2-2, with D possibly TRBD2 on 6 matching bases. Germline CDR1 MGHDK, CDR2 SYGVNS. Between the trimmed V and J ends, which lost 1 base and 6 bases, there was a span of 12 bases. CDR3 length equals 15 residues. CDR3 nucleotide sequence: TGTGCCAGCAGTGAATTGGGCCGGAGGGCCGGGGAGCTGTTTTTT. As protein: CASSELGRRAGELFF.

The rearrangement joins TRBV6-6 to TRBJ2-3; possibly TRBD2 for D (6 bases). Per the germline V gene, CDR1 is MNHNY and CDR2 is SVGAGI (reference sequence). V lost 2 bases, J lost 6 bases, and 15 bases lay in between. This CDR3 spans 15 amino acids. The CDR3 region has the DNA TGTGCCAGCAGTTACCCACCGGGAGCCACGGATACGCAGTATTTT. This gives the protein CASSYPPGATDTQYF.

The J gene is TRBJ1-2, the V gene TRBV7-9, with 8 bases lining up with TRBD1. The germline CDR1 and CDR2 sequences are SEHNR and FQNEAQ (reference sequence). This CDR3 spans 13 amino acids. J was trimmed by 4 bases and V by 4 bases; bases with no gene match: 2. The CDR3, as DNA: TGTGCCAGCAGCTCAGGGGGCTTCTATGGCTACACCTTC. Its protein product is CASSSGGFYGYTF.

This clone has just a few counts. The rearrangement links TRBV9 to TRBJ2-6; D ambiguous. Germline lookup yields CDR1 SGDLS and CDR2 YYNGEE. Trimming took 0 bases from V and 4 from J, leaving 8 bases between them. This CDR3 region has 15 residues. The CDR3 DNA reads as TGTGCCAGCAGCGTAGCAGTTGAAGGGGCCAACGTCCTGACTTTC. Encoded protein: CASSVAVEGANVLTF. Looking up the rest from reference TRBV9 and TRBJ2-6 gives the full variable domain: DSGVTQTPKHLITATGQRVTLRCSPRSGDLSVYWYQQSLDQGLQFLIQYYNGEERAKGNILERFSAQQFPDLHSELNLSSLELGDSALYFCASSVAVEGANVLTFGAGSRLTVL.